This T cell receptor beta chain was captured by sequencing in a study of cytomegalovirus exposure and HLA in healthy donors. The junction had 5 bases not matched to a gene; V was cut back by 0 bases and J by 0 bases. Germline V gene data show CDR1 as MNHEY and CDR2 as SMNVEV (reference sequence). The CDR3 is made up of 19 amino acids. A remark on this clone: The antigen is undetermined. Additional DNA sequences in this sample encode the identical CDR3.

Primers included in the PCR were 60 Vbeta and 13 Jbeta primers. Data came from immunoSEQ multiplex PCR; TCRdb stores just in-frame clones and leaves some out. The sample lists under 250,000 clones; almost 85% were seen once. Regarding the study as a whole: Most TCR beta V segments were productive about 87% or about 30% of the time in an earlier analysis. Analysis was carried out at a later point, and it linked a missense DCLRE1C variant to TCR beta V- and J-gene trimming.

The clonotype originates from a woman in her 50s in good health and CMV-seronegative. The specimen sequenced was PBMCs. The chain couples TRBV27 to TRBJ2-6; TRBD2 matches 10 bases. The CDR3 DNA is TGTGCCAGCAGTTTATCCATGGCTAGCGGGAGCTCTGGGGCCAACGTCCTGACTTTC. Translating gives CASSLSMASGSSGANVLTF.